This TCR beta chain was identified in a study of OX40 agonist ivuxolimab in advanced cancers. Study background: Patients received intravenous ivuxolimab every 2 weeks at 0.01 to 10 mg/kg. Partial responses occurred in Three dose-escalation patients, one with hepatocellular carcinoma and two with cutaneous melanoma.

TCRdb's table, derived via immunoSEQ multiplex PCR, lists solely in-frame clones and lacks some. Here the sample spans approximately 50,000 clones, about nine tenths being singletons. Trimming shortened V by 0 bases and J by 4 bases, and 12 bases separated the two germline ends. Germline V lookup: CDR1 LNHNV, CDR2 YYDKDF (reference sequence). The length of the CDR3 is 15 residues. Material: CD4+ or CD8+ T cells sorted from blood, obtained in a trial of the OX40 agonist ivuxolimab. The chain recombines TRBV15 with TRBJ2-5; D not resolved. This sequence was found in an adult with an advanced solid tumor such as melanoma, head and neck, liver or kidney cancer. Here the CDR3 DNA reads TGTGCCACCAGCAGAGATGGAGCACGGCGAGAGACCCAGTACTTC. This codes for CATSRDGARRETQYF.